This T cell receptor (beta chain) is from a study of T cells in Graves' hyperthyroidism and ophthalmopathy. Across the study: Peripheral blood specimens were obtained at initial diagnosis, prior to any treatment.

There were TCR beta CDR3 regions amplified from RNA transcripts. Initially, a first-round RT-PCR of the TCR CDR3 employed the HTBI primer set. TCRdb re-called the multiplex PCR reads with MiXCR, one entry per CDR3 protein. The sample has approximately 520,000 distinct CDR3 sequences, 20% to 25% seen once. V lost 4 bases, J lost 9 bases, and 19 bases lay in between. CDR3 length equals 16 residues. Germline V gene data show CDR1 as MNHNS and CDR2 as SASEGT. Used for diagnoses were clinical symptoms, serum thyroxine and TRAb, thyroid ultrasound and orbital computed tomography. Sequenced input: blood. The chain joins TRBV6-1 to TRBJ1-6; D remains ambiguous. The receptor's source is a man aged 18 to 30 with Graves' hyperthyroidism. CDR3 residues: CASSVPGNAGASPLHF. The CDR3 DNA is TGTGCCAGCAGTGTACCCGGGAATGCCGGCGCTTCACCCCTCCACTTT.